This TCR beta chain derives from a study of T cells in women clearing cervical HPV infection. Overall study findings and caveats: Cases carried less TRBV6-7 than controls: 0.11% versus 0.16%.

Details on this clone: The target antigen is unknown. The observed sequence ends 3 residues before the CDR3 terminus, with the missing tail filled in from the germline J gene.

The CDR3 is 13 residues long. V was cut by 1 base and J by 2 bases, with 9 bases left in between. The germline V gene encodes CDR1 DFQATT and CDR2 SNEGSKA (reference sequence). TCRdb's copy holds only in-frame clones and misses some; the assay was immunoSEQ multiplex PCR. This sample's table reports approximately 16,000 clones. This receptor was obtained from a woman between 18 and 69 years old with a cervical HPV16 infection that either progressed to CIN3+ or cleared (not recorded which). Sequenced material: blood buffy coat. This chain links TRBV20-1 with TRBJ2-7, with D possibly being TRBD2 (6 bases). The CDR3 is CSARAGLTYEQYF. The CDR3 bases that were read are TGCAGTGCTAGAGCAGGACTAACCTACGAG.